Below, 14 T cell receptor beta chains from the same sample are listed, as sequenced in a study of vaccination and CD4 T cells after COVID-19. Treatment reported: roughly nine-day PBMC culture with coronavirus spike peptide pools or control peptides (ViraFEST assay). For these receptors, no antigen is known. Sequenced with the Oncomine TCR Beta short-read assay was DNA taken from cultured CD4+ T cells. TCRdb called the PCR reads again in MiXCR, with one record for every CDR3 protein. This table holds about 17,000 distinct CDR3 sequences, around 35% found once. Input material: CD4+ T cells from blood, cultured in vitro. Receptors originate from a human donor who had recovered from COVID-19.

The genes are TRBV30 and TRBJ2-2; TRBD2 agrees at 9 bases. The junction had 5 bases not matched to a gene; V was cut back by 2 bases and J by 1 base. Germline V CDR1 and CDR2: GTSNPN, SVGIG (reference sequence). The CDR3 covers 16 residues. The CDR3 DNA follows: TGTGCCTGGAGTATCACGACTAGCGGGAACACCGGGGAGCTGTTTTTT. Translated, it gives CAWSITTSGNTGELFF. Full variable domain (rest looked up from reference TRBV30 and TRBJ2-2): SQTIHQWPATLVQPVGSPLSLECTVEGTSNPNLYWYRQAAGRGLQLLFYSVGIGQISSEVPQNLSASRPQDRQFILSSKKLLLSDSGFYLCAWSITTSGNTGELFFGEGSRLTVL.

CDR3 loop: CASRGRGGTDTQYF. CDR3 nucleotide sequence: TGTGCCAGCAGAGGGAGGGGGGGCACAGATACGCAGTATTTT. V and J are TRBV2 and TRBJ2-3; maybe TRBD2 (7 bases). The CDR3 runs to 14 residues. The V end was cut by 6 bases, the J end by 1 base, with 11 bases between. The V gene's germline CDR1 is SNHLY and CDR2 FYNNEI.

The chain joins TRBV20-1 to TRBJ1-5, with D unclear. The CDR3 has 13 residues. CDR1 is DFQATT, CDR2 SNEGSKA, per germline (reference sequence). V lost 4 bases and J lost 0, with 7 bases in between. CDR3 in DNA: TGCAGTGCTACGGGGTTTAGCAATCAGCCCCAGCATTTT. This encodes CSATGFSNQPQHF.

The rearrangement links TRBV28 to TRBJ1-4, with D tentatively TRBD1 (6 bases). CDR1 is MDHEN, CDR2 SYDVKM, per germline. The CDR3 has 14 residues. Trimming left V 7 bases short and J 6 bases short, with 15 bases between. The CDR3 sequence is CASKTRGGDEKLFF. The CDR3 DNA sequence: TGTGCCAGCAAAACGAGGGGGGGCGATGAAAAACTGTTTTTT.

This clonotype is judged medium-sized. The chain couples TRBV14 to TRBJ2-7, with 10 bases lining up with TRBD1. CDR1 SGHDN and CDR2 FVKESK come from the germline V gene. The CDR3 spans 15 residues. V dropped 4 bases and J dropped 7; count of bases not matched to a gene: 10. The CDR3 DNA follows: TGTGCCAGCAGCCCCTCCGGGACAGGGGCGGTAGAGCAGTACTTC. Its protein is CASSPSGTGAVEQYF.

The V gene is TRBV19, the J gene TRBJ2-7; TRBD2 aligns across 10 bases. The CDR3 covers 15 residues. Germline V gives CDR1 LNHDA, CDR2 SQIVND (reference sequence). V shed 5 bases, J shed 1 base, and the junction held 5 bases outside the gene matches. The CDR3 nucleotides read TGTGCCAGTAGTCCGCGGACTAGCGGTTCCTACGAGCAGTACTTC. The encoded protein is CASSPRTSGSYEQYF. Variable domain in full (rest from reference TRBV19 and TRBJ2-7): DGGITQSPKYLFRKEGQNVTLSCEQNLNHDAMYWYRQDPGQGLRLIYYSQIVNDFQKGDIAEGYSVSREKKESFPLTVTSAQKNPTAFYLCASSPRTSGSYEQYFGPGTRLTVT.

The rearrangement joins TRBV12-3 or TRBV12-4 to TRBJ2-5; 9 nucleotides agree with TRBD2. The CDR3 is 16 amino acids. The V and J ends lost 3 bases and 6 bases, in that order; junction bases with no gene match: 11. CDR3 nucleotide sequence: TGTGCCAGCAGTTTTGGGGCGGGAGGGCCCCATAAGACCCAGTACTTC. Its translation is CASSFGAGGPHKTQYF.

The chain combines TRBV6-2 or TRBV6-3 with TRBJ1-2, with D perhaps matching TRBD1 (6 bases). Looked up from germline, CDR1 is MNHEY and CDR2 is SVGEGT. This CDR3 is 14 amino acids long. Trimming pared 8 bases from V and 1 base from J, leaving 14 bases between. The CDR3 DNA sequence: TGTGCCAGCCGCCGGACAGCGATTAACTATGGCTACACCTTC. Translation: CASRRTAINYGYTF.

J is TRBJ2-7 and V is TRBV4-2; 10 bases are shared with TRBD2. V shed 1 base, J shed 0 bases, and the junction held 0 bases outside the gene matches. The CDR3 totals 15 residues. Germline values: CDR1 LGHNA, CDR2 YNFKEQ. The CDR3 region is CASSQGLAGSYEQYF. The CDR3 DNA is TGTGCCAGCAGCCAAGGACTAGCGGGCTCCTACGAGCAGTACTTC.

The rearrangement uses TRBV19 and TRBJ1-1, with D unclear. The CDR3 has 16 amino acids. The germline V gene encodes CDR1 LNHDA and CDR2 SQIVND (reference sequence). V lost 3 bases to trimming and J lost 4 bases, with 18 bases between them. The CDR3 bases are TGTGCCAGTAGTATTTTCGGTCCGATCCCGAGCACTGAAGCTTTCTTT. Encoded protein: CASSIFGPIPSTEAFF. The whole variable domain, filled in from reference TRBV19 and TRBJ1-1, reads DGGITQSPKYLFRKEGQNVTLSCEQNLNHDAMYWYRQDPGQGLRLIYYSQIVNDFQKGDIAEGYSVSREKKESFPLTVTSAQKNPTAFYLCASSIFGPIPSTEAFFGQGTRLTVV.

Only a few counts were recorded for this clonotype. J is TRBJ2-5 and V is TRBV7-3; 13 nucleotides align to TRBD2. Per germline, CDR1 SGHTA and CDR2 FQGTGA. V gave up 5 bases and J gave up 5 bases; unmatched junction bases: 5. The CDR3 consists of 15 residues. CDR3 sequence (DNA): TGTGCCAGCAGCCCCACTAGCGGGAGGGCCGAGACCCAGTACTTC. Amino acid sequence: CASSPTSGRAETQYF.

The chain links TRBV5-4 to TRBJ2-1; 8 bases agree with TRBD2. The germline V gene encodes CDR1 SGHNT and CDR2 YYREEE (reference sequence). The CDR3 contains 17 residues. J lost 5 bases, V lost 0 bases, and 10 bases had no gene match. The CDR3, as DNA: TGTGCCAGCAGCTTGGGCGTAAATAGCGGGGTCAACAATGAGCAGTTCTTC. Encoded protein: CASSLGVNSGVNNEQFF.

This clonotype is labeled medium-sized. The chain joins TRBV7-2 to TRBJ1-1; D is unclear. The V and J ends lost 6 bases and 1 base respectively, with 9 bases between them. Germline V gene data show CDR1 as SGHTA and CDR2 as FQGNSA. CDR3 length: 13 residues. CDR3 region: CASRRQPNTEAFF. DNA of the CDR3: TGTGCCAGCAGACGACAACCGAACACTGAAGCTTTCTTT.

This sequence joins TRBV5-3 and TRBJ2-7; TRBD2 aligns across 13 bases. TRBV5-3 is labeled an ORF, and its function is uncertain. V was clipped by 2 bases and J by 3 bases; unmatched bases: 17. This CDR3 is 20 amino acids long. CDR3 coding DNA: TGTGCCAGAAGCTTAACTATCCCCGGGACTAGCGGGATCTTTGTCTACGAGCAGTACTTC. Its protein is CARSLTIPGTSGIFVYEQYF.